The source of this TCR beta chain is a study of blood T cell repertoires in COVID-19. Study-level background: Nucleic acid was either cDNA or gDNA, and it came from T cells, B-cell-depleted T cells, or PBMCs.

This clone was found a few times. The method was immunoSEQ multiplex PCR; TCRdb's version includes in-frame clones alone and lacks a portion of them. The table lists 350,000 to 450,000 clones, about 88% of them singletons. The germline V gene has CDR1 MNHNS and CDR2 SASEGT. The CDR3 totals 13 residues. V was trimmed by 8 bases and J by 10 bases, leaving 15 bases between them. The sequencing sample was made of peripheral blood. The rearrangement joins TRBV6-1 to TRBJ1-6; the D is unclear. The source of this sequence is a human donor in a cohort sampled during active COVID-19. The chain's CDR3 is CASVGTADSPLHF. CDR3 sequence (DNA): TGTGCCAGCGTGGGAACAGCGGACTCACCCCTCCACTTT.